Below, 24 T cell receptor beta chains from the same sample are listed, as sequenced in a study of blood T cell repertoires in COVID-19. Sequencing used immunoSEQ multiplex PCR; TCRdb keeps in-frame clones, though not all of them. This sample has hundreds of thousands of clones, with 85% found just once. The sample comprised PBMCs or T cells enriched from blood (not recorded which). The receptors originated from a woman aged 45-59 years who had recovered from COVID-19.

This CDR3 is CASSRLGGQETQYF. In DNA, the CDR3 is TGTGCCAGCAGCCGCCTGGGGGGCCAAGAGACCCAGTACTTC. The rearrangement joins TRBV7-9 to TRBJ2-5; D possibly corresponds to TRBD2 (6 bases). Trimming shortened V by 5 bases and J by 1 base, and 11 bases separated the two germline ends. The CDR3 length is 14 residues. Per the germline V gene, CDR1 is SEHNR and CDR2 is FQNEAQ (reference sequence). The full variable domain, with the rest looked up from reference TRBV7-9 and TRBJ2-5, is DTGVSQNPRHKITKRGQNVTFRCDPISEHNRLYWYRQTLGQGPEFLTYFQNEAQLEKSRLLSDRFSAERPKGSFSTLEIQRTEQGDSAMYLCASSRLGGQETQYFGPGTRLLVL.

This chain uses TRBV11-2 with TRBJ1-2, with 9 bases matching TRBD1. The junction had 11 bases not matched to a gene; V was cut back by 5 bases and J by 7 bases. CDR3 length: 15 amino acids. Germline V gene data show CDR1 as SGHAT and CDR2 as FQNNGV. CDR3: CASSPTTGGAGGYTF. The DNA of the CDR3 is TGTGCCAGCAGCCCGACGACAGGGGGTGCTGGTGGCTACACCTTC.

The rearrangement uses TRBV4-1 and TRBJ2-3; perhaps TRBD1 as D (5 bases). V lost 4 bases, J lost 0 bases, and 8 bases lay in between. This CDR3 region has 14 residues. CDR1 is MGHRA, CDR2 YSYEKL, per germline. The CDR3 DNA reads TGCGCCAGCAGCCCGACAGCTAGCACAGATACGCAGTATTTT. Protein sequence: CASSPTASTDTQYF.

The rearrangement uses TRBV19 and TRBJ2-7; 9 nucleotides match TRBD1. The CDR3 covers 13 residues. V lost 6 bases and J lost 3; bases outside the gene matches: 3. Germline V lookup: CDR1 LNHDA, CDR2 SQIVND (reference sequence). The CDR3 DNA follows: TGTGCCAGTAGGCAGGGACAGGGCTACGAGCAGTACTTC. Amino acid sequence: CASRQGQGYEQYF.

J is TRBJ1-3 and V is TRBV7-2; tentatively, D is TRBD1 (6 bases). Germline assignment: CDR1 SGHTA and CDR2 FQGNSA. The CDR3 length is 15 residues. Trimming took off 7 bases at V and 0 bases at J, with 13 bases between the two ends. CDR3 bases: TGTGCCAGCACCGAGGACAGCCTCTCTGGAAACACCATATATTTT. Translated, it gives CASTEDSLSGNTIYF.

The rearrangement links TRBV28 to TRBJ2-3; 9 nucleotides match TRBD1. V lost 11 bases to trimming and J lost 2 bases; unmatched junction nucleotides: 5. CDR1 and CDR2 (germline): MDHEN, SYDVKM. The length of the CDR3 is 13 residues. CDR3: CAFRDRATDTQYF. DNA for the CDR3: TGTGCCTTCCGGGACAGGGCCACAGATACGCAGTATTTT.

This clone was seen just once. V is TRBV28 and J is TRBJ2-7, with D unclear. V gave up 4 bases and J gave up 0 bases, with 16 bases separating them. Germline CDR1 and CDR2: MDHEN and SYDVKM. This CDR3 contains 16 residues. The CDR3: CASSSPHTENSYEQYF. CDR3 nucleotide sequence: TGTGCCAGCAGTTCCCCCCATACAGAAAACTCCTACGAGCAGTACTTC.

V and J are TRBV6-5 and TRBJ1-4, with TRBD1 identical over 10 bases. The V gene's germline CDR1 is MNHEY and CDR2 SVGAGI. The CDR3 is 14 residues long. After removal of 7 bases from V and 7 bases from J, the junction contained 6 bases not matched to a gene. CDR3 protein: CASTSGQGGEKLFF. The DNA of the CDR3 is TGTGCCAGCACCTCCGGACAGGGGGGTGAAAAACTGTTTTTT.

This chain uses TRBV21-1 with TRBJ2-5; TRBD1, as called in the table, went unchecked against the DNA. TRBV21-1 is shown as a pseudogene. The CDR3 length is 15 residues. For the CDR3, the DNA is TGTGCCAGCAGCAAAGCGACAGGTCCACAAGAGACCCAGTACTTC. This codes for CASSKATGPQETQYF.

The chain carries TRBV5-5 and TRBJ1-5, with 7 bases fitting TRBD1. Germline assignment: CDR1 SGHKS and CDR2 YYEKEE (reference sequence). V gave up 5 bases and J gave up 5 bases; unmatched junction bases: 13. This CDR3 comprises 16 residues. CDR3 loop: CASRPGQQGRDQPQHF. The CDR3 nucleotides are TGTGCCAGCAGGCCGGGACAGCAGGGTCGAGATCAGCCCCAGCATTTT.

CDR3 DNA sequence: TGTGCCAGCAGCTTCCCGTTTAGGGACAGGGAATTGGAGACCCAGTACTTC. Its protein is CASSFPFRDRELETQYF. V gene TRBV7-9 combines with J gene TRBJ2-5; the match to TRBD1 covers 9 bases. Germline CDR1 reads SEHNR; CDR2 reads FQNEAQ (reference sequence). V trimming: 3 bases; J trimming: 5 bases; junction bases outside the gene matches: 13. This CDR3 spans 17 amino acids.

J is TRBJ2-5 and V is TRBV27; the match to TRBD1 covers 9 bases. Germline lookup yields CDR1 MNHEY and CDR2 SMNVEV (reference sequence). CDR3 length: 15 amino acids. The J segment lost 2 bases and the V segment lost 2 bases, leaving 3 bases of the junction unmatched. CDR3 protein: CASSLTGQGQETQYF. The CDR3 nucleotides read TGTGCCAGCAGTTTAACGGGACAGGGACAAGAGACCCAGTACTTC.

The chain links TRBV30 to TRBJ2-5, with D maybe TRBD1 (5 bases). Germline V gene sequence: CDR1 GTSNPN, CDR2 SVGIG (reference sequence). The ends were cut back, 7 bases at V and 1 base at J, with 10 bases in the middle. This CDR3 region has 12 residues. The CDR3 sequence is CAYQDIQETQYF. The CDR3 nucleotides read TGTGCCTACCAGGACATCCAAGAGACCCAGTACTTC.

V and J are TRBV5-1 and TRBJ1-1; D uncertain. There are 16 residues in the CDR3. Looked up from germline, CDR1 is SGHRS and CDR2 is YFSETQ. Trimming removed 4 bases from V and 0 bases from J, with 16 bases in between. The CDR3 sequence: CASSLVDESLNTEAFF. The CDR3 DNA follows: TGCGCCAGCAGCCTGGTTGATGAAAGCCTGAACACTGAAGCTTTCTTT. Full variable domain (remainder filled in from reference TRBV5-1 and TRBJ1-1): KAGVTQTPRYLIKTRGQQVTLSCSPISGHRSVSWYQQTPGQGLQFLFEYFSETQRNKGNFPGRFSGRQFSNSRSEMNVSTLELGDSALYLCASSLVDESLNTEAFFGQGTRLTVV.

CDR3 in amino acids: CSVGGTGVEKLFF. CDR3 nucleotide sequence: TGCAGCGTTGGGGGGACAGGGGTGGAAAAACTGTTTTTT. This sequence joins TRBV29-1 and TRBJ1-4; 10 nucleotides line up with TRBD1. CDR3 length: 13 amino acids. V lost 4 bases and J lost 8; bases outside the gene matches: 4. CDR1 and CDR2 (germline): SQVTM, ANQGSEA.

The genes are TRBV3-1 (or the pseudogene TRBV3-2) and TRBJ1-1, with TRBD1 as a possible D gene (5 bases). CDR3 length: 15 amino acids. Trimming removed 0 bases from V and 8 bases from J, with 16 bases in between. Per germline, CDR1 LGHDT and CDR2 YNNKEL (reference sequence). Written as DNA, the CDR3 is TGTGCCAGCAGCCAAGATCAGGGTCGTCCGGAAGAAGCTTTCTTT. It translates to CASSQDQGRPEEAFF.

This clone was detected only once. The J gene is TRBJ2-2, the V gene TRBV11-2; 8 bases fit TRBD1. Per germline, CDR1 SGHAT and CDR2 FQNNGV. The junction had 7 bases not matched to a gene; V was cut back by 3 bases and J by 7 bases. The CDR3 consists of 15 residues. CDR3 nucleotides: TGTGCCAGCAGCTTGGCCGGGACAGGCCTCGGGGAGCTGTTTTTT. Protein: CASSLAGTGLGELFF.

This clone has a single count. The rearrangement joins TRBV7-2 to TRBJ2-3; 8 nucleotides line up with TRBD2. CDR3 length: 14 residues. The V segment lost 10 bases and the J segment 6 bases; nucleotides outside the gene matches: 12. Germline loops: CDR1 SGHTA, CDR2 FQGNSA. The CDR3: CATTLAGPPDTQYF. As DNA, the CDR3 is TGTGCCACCACCTTAGCGGGGCCTCCGGATACGCAGTATTTT.

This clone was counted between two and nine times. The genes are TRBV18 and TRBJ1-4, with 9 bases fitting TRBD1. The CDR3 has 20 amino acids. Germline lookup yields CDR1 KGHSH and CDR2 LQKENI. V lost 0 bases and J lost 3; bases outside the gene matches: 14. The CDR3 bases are TGTGCCAGCTCACCACCGAGTACAGGGGGCCGTCTTCATCCTAATGAAAAACTGTTTTTT. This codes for CASSPPSTGGRLHPNEKLFF.

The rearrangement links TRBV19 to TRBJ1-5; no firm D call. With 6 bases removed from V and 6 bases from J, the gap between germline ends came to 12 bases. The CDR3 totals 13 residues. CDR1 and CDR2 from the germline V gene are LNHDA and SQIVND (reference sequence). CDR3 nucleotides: TGTGCCAGTAGCCGACGGGAGTCTCAGCCCCAGCATTTT. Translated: CASSRRESQPQHF.

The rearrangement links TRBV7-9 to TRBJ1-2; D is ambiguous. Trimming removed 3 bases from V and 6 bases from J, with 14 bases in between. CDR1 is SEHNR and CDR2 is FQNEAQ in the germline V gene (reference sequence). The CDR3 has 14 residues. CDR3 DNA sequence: TGTGCCAGCAGCTTCCTCGAAGGAGAACATGGCTACACCTTC. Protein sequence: CASSFLEGEHGYTF.

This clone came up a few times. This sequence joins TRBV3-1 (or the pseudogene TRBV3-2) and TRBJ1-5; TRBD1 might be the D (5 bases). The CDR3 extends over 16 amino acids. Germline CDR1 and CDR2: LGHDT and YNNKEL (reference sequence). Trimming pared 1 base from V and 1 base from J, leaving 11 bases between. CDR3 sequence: CASSQGNRLSNQPQHF. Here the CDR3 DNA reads TGTGCCAGCAGCCAAGGTAACAGGCTGAGCAATCAGCCCCAGCATTTT.

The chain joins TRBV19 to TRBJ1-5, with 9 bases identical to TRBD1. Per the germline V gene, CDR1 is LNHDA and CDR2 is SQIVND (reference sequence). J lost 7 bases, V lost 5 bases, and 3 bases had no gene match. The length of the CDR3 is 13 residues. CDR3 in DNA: TGTGCCAGTAGTCGACAGGGGGAGCAGCCCCAGCATTTT. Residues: CASSRQGEQPQHF.

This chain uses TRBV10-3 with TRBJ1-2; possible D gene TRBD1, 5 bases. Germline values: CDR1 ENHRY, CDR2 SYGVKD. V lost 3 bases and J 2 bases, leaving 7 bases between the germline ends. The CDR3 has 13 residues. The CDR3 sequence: CAISDSGNYGYTF. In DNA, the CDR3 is TGTGCCATCAGTGACTCAGGGAACTATGGCTACACCTTC.